The 18 T cell receptor beta chains below were found in one sample sequenced in a study of T cell clonality in common variable immunodeficiency. Generated by immunoSEQ multiplex PCR, the TCRdb table keeps only in-frame clones and is missing some. The sample shows approximately 37,000 clones, none of them appearing just once. Source material: peripheral blood mononuclear cells. These receptors were collected from a person aged 18 to 75 in good health.

There are many counts of this clone. The read comes to an end 3 residues before the CDR3 does, leaving the germline J gene to fill in the end. The rearrangement joins TRBV29-1 to TRBJ2-7; maybe TRBD1 (5 bases). The CDR3 runs to 13 residues. From germline, CDR1 is SQVTM and CDR2 ANQGSEA. V dropped 3 bases and J dropped 6 bases, with 15 bases sitting between them. The CDR3 bases that were read are TGCAGCGTTGAGTTGCCAGGGCCTTCCGAG. It specifies CSVELPGPSE. The complete CDR3 protein is CSVELPGPSEQYF.

This clone was seen at least ten times. The read comes to an end 3 residues before the CDR3 does, leaving the germline J gene to fill in the end. V gene TRBV19 combines with J gene TRBJ2-7; D is uncertain. Germline CDR1 LNHDA, CDR2 SQIVND (reference sequence). The CDR3 spans 15 residues. The V and J ends lost 1 base and 5 bases respectively, with 15 bases between them. The CDR3 DNA, read in part, is TGTGCCAGTAGTATAGGCTACAGTGTTTCCCACGAG. It yields the protein CASSIGYSVSHE. From start to end, the CDR3 is CASSIGYSVSHEQYF.

This clone was recorded at least ten times. The CDR3 end lies 3 residues beyond the end of the read and is filled in from the germline J gene. The chain employs TRBV20-1 and TRBJ2-1; TRBD2 agrees at 11 bases. V dropped 1 base and J dropped 3; count of bases not matched to a gene: 2. The CDR3 sequence is 15 residues long. Germline values: CDR1 DFQATT, CDR2 SNEGSKA (reference sequence). The DNA read from the CDR3 is TGCAGTGCTAGAGTAGCGGGAGGGGGCTACAATGAG. Its protein product is CSARVAGGGYNE. The whole CDR3 is CSARVAGGGYNEQFF.

At least ten counts were recorded for this clone. The read finishes 3 residues shy of the CDR3 end, and the germline J gene is used to complete it. This chain joins TRBV20-1 and TRBJ1-1; no definite D call. There are 12 residues in the CDR3. Germline V CDR1 and CDR2: DFQATT, SNEGSKA (reference sequence). The V end was cut by 5 bases, the J end by 6 bases, with 13 bases between. CDR3 residues: CSAFVWSAEAFF. The CDR3 bases that were read are TGCAGTGCTTTTGTTTGGAGCGCTGAA.

This clone was observed many times. The read gets to within 3 residues of the CDR3 end, and the germline J gene fills in the rest. The gene calls are TRBV28 and TRBJ1-5; 7 positions agree with TRBD1. This CDR3 is 15 amino acids long. Germline V gene data show CDR1 as MDHEN and CDR2 as SYDVKM. With 3 bases clipped from V and 4 bases from J, the junction kept 6 bases outside the gene matches. Partial CDR3 DNA: TGTGCCAGCAGTTTGGGAGACAGGGTAAATCAGCCC. As protein: CASSLGDRVNQP. The whole CDR3 reads CASSLGDRVNQPQHF.

This clone showed up just a few times. The CDR3 goes on 3 residues after the read ends, and that part is filled in from the germline J gene. The genes are TRBV5-1 and TRBJ2-7, with TRBD2 identical over 11 bases. V trimming: 0 bases; J trimming: 5 bases; junction bases outside the gene matches: 7. CDR1 is SGHRS, CDR2 YFSETQ, per germline. This CDR3 contains 16 residues. The DNA read from the CDR3 is TGCGCCAGCAGCTTGGGACTAGCGGGAAGTGCAAACGAG. Translation: CASSLGLAGSANE. The CDR3 in its entirety is CASSLGLAGSANEQYF.

This clone was seen at least ten times. The CDR3 is cut off 3 residues early in the read; its end comes from the germline J gene. This chain joins TRBV10-3 and TRBJ2-3; no firm D call. The V end lost 10 bases, the J end lost 0 bases, and 11 bases lay between the germline ends. The CDR3 is 13 residues long. CDR1 is ENHRY and CDR2 is SYGVKD in the germline V gene. The CDR3 sequence: CATRSLSTDTQYF. Incomplete CDR3 DNA: TGTGCCACCAGGAGCCTAAGCACAGATACG.

This clone was counted at least ten times. The CDR3 goes on 3 residues after the read ends, and that part is filled in from the germline J gene. The chain uses TRBV11-2 and TRBJ2-7; 7 nucleotides match TRBD2. V shed 6 bases and J 3 bases; nucleotides not matched to a gene: 11. The CDR3 length is 15 residues. Germline-derived CDR1 and CDR2 are SGHAT and FQNNGV. CDR3 in amino acids: CASSPDGTTNYEQYF. The DNA read from the CDR3 is TGTGCCAGCAGTCCCGATGGGACTACAAACTACGAG.

This clone showed up many times. The read ends 3 residues before the CDR3 terminus; that terminus is restored from the germline J gene. The genes are TRBV14 and TRBJ1-1; the match to TRBD1 covers 8 bases. In germline, CDR1 is SGHDN, CDR2 FVKESK. This CDR3 is 11 amino acids long. The CDR3 bases that were read are TGTGCCAGCAGCGACAGGGGTCGG. It codes for CASSDRGR. The CDR3 in its entirety is CASSDRGRAFF.

This clone has only a few counts. The read halts 3 residues ahead of the CDR3 end, with the missing end drawn from the germline J gene. V and J are TRBV19 and TRBJ2-5; 8 nucleotides agree with TRBD2. The CDR3 covers 15 residues. J lost 2 bases, V lost 10 bases, and 12 bases had no gene match. Germline lookup yields CDR1 LNHDA and CDR2 SQIVND (reference sequence). CDR3 bases read: TGTGCCACCCACACTAGCGGAGGCGGGCAAGAGACC. This translates into CATHTSGGGQET. The full CDR3 is CATHTSGGGQETQYF.

This clone has a count of ten or more. Read data end 3 residues before the CDR3 end; the end is taken from the germline J gene. The chain joins TRBV12-3 or TRBV12-4 to TRBJ1-2, with D perhaps matching TRBD1 (6 bases). The CDR3 is 14 amino acids. The germline V and J ends were trimmed by 11 bases and 4 bases, with 20 bases remaining between them. The CDR3 loop is CASQGGGEIYGYTF. CDR3 DNA, as far as it was read: TGTGCCTCCCAAGGAGGGGGAGAGATCTATGGC.

This clone was picked up many times. The CDR3 end is not reached by the read, which stops 3 residues before it; the germline J gene fills it in. J is TRBJ2-7 and V is TRBV30, with D unresolved. Per the germline V gene, CDR1 is GTSNPN and CDR2 is SVGIG (reference sequence). Trimming took 1 base from V and 0 from J, leaving 4 bases between them. This CDR3 region has 12 residues. The DNA read from the CDR3 is TGTGCCTGGAGTGCCTCCTCCTACGAG. It codes for CAWSASSYE. The full CDR3 protein is CAWSASSYEQYF. Combining the CDR3 with reference TRBV30 and TRBJ2-7 gives the whole variable domain SQTIHQWPATLVQPVGSPLSLECTVEGTSNPNLYWYRQAAGRGLQLLFYSVGIGQISSEVPQNLSASRPQDRQFILSSKKLLLSDSGFYLCAWSASSYEQYFGPGTRLTVT.

This clone was detected many times. Read sequence stops 3 residues before the CDR3 end, and the germline J gene provides the missing end. The rearrangement links TRBV19 to TRBJ1-1, with D possibly matching TRBD1 (6 bases). The germline gives CDR1 LNHDA, CDR2 SQIVND (reference sequence). The CDR3 contains 18 residues. V lost 7 bases and J lost 0, with 24 bases in between. CDR3 DNA (partial): TGTGCCAGTATCCCCCGATTAACGGCAGGGGCCATGAACACTGAA. Protein product: CASIPRLTAGAMNTE. The complete CDR3 sequence is CASIPRLTAGAMNTEAFF. Full variable domain (remainder filled in from reference TRBV19 and TRBJ1-1): DGGITQSPKYLFRKEGQNVTLSCEQNLNHDAMYWYRQDPGQGLRLIYYSQIVNDFQKGDIAEGYSVSREKKESFPLTVTSAQKNPTAFYLCASIPRLTAGAMNTEAFFGQGTRLTVV.

This clone appeared many times. Read sequence stops 3 residues before the CDR3 end, and the germline J gene provides the missing end. The chain links TRBV18 to TRBJ2-5; unclear D gene. The CDR3 is 13 residues long. Germline V gene lookup returns CDR1 KGHSH and CDR2 LQKENI. Between the trimmed V and J ends, which lost 3 bases and 2 bases, there was a span of 7 bases. The sequenced CDR3 bases are TGTGCCAGCTCACCCGGCGGACAAGAGACC. Translation: CASSPGGQET. The entire CDR3 sequence reads CASSPGGQETQYF.

Ten or more counts support this clone. The read falls 3 residues short of the CDR3 end, and the missing part is taken from the germline J gene. The chain joins TRBV15 to TRBJ2-5; weak D call: TRBD1 (6 bases). Trimming shortened V by 3 bases and J by 5 bases, and 7 bases separated the two germline ends. Germline values: CDR1 LNHNV, CDR2 YYDKDF (reference sequence). The CDR3 covers 12 residues. The CDR3 reads CATSRRGETQYF. The sequenced CDR3 bases are TGTGCCACCAGCAGGAGGGGGGAGACC.

This clone has a handful of counts. With the read ending 3 residues before the CDR3 end, the germline J gene is used to fill in that end. The rearrangement links TRBV11-1 to TRBJ1-1; maybe TRBD1 (5 bases). This CDR3 spans 13 amino acids. The germline V gene encodes CDR1 SGHAT and CDR2 FQDESV (reference sequence). Trimming cost V 1 base and J 5 bases, with 8 bases left between them. This chain's CDR3 is CASSLGDRTEAFF. The CDR3 DNA, read in part, is TGTGCCAGCAGCTTAGGAGACAGAACTGAA.

This clone was seen many times. The CDR3 end falls 3 residues outside the read, so it is completed with the germline J gene. The chain employs TRBV2 and TRBJ1-2, with a weak D call TRBD1 (5 bases). This CDR3 is built from 15 residues. The germline V gene encodes CDR1 SNHLY and CDR2 FYNNEI. The CDR3 DNA, read in part, is TGTGCCAGCAGTGCGGAGGGGATGCGGACCGGGGGC. It is translated as CASSAEGMRTGG. The complete CDR3 protein is CASSAEGMRTGGYTF.

Ten or more counts support this clone. The CDR3 is cut off 3 residues early in the read; its end comes from the germline J gene. The rearrangement links TRBV28 to TRBJ1-1; D possibly corresponds to TRBD1 (6 bases). Per germline, CDR1 MDHEN and CDR2 SYDVKM. Trimming left V 4 bases short and J 1 base short, with 10 bases between. This CDR3 is built from 14 residues. CDR3 bases read: TGTGCCAGCAGTTCACCGGGACAGAACACTGAA. Encoded protein: CASSSPGQNTE. The entire CDR3 protein is CASSSPGQNTEAFF.